This TCR beta chain was sequenced in a study of Ad26.COV2.S vaccination and SARS-CoV-2 variants. Study context: Once, or twice with 56 days between doses, Ad26.COV2.S was given intramuscularly.

Clones were sequenced by immunoSEQ multiplex PCR, and TCRdb holds only the in-frame ones, with some missing. The profile shows hundreds of thousands of clones, 70% to 90% of them singletons. Treatment here: around 19 received Ad26.COV2.S at low or high dose, single or two shots; about 5 received placebo; per-sample allocation not given. Material that was analyzed had been drawn on day 63 after the first vaccine or placebo injection. A Boston adult aged 18-55 years was the donor. What was given as vaccine was an Ad26 vector encoding Wuhan-strain SARS-CoV-2 spike. The sample consisted of peripheral blood, taken in a trial of Ad26.COV2.S vaccine versus placebo. The receptor comes from a person aged 18-65 years who received the Ad26.COV2.S COVID-19 vaccine or a placebo.

CDR3 loop: CASSPRGGGETEAFF. CDR3 DNA sequence: TGTGCCAGCTCACCCCGGGGAGGGGGCGAGACTGAAGCTTTCTTT. The chain has TRBV18 and TRBJ1-1; 7 nucleotides line up with TRBD1. In germline, CDR1 is KGHSH, CDR2 LQKENI. This CDR3 contains 15 residues. With V trimmed by 3 bases and J by 5 bases, 9 bases remained unmatched. Full variable domain (outside the CDR3, taken from reference TRBV18 and TRBJ1-1): NAGVMQNPRHLVRRRGQEARLRCSPMKGHSHVYWYRQLPEEGLKFMVYLQKENIIDESGMPKERFSAEFPKEGPSILRIQQVVRGDSAAYFCASSPRGGGETEAFFGQGTRLTVV.